This T cell receptor (beta chain) was obtained from a study of radiation and T cells in renal cell carcinoma. Clones were sequenced by immunoSEQ multiplex PCR, and TCRdb holds only the in-frame ones, with some missing. The sample yields about 140,000 clones, around four fifths seen once. CDR3 size: 13 residues. V gave up 6 bases and J gave up 8 bases; unmatched junction bases: 9. Germline assignment: CDR1 MGHDK and CDR2 SYGVNS. The time point denotes: baseline pretreatment blood. Treatment given: 15 Gy SBRT to primary tumor, nephrectomy 4 weeks later. This specimen consisted of blood, obtained from a patient whose treatment included radiotherapy and nephrectomy. The chain employs TRBV25-1 and TRBJ1-2, with 7 bases fitting TRBD1. The clonotype comes from a woman aged 45-65 years with renal cell carcinoma. Written as DNA, the CDR3 is TGTGCCAGCAGAGATACAGGGGAGTTGGGCTACACCTTC. Its translation: CASRDTGELGYTF.